These 27 T cell receptor beta chains were sequenced from one sample in a study of radiation and T cells in renal cell carcinoma. Here immunoSEQ multiplex PCR was the method, and the copy in TCRdb shows in-frame clones only, minus some. The table lists some 130,000 clones, about 81% of them singletons, with around 2% in the top ten. The time point denotes: blood 2 weeks post-SBRT. Treatment denoted: 15 Gy SBRT to primary tumor, nephrectomy 4 weeks later. The sample consisted of blood, taken from a patient whose treatment included radiotherapy and nephrectomy. These receptors were taken from a woman aged 55-70 years with renal cell carcinoma.

V usage is TRBV7-9 and J usage is TRBJ1-4; maybe TRBD1 (6 bases). V was trimmed by 5 bases and J by 5 bases, leaving 12 bases between them. The CDR3 is 14 amino acids. Germline values: CDR1 SEHNR, CDR2 FQNEAQ (reference sequence). This CDR3 is CASSTPGANEKLFF. The CDR3 nucleotides are TGTGCCAGCAGCACCCCGGGGGCAAATGAAAAACTGTTTTTT.

The rearrangement links TRBV10-3 to TRBJ1-4; no definite D call. Germline V CDR1 and CDR2: ENHRY, SYGVKD. Trimming left V 0 bases short and J 5 bases short, with 10 bases between. This CDR3 spans 15 amino acids. The CDR3 region is CAISESRLGNEKLFF. As DNA, the CDR3 is TGTGCCATCAGTGAGTCCAGGTTGGGGAATGAAAAACTGTTTTTT.

J is TRBJ1-1 and V is TRBV28; 7 bases align to TRBD1. CDR3 size: 13 residues. CDR1 and CDR2 (germline): MDHEN, SYDVKM. Trimming removed 4 bases from V and 8 bases from J; junction bases left unmatched: 7. The CDR3 region has the DNA TGTGCCAGCAGTTATGTGACAGGGTCCGAAGCTTTCTTT. Translation gives CASSYVTGSEAFF.

V and J are TRBV28 and TRBJ1-5; D gene unclear. Germline V gene sequence: CDR1 MDHEN, CDR2 SYDVKM. V was pared by 3 bases and J by 0 bases, with 6 bases between. This CDR3 comprises 14 residues. The CDR3 DNA reads TGTGCCAGCAGTTTGCAGAGTAGCAATCAGCCCCAGCATTTT. Translated: CASSLQSSNQPQHF.

The chain couples TRBV7-9 to TRBJ1-3, with D unresolved. The CDR3 is made up of 14 amino acids. Germline CDR1 is SEHNR and CDR2 is FQNEAQ (reference sequence). V was cut by 6 bases and J by 0 bases, with 9 bases left in between. The CDR3 DNA reads as TGTGCCAGCAGGATCGCCGGCTCTGGAAACACCATATATTTT. Translated: CASRIAGSGNTIYF.

V gene TRBV4-1 combines with J gene TRBJ1-1, with D possibly TRBD1 on 5 matching bases. The CDR3 runs 14 residues. Germline V gene lookup returns CDR1 MGHRA and CDR2 YSYEKL. Trimming removed 2 bases from V and 4 bases from J, with 11 bases in between. The DNA for the CDR3 is TGCGCCAGCAGCCAATATGGACAAGGCACTGAAGCTTTCTTT. Protein sequence: CASSQYGQGTEAFF.

This clone was seen a few times. This sequence joins TRBV10-3 and TRBJ1-2; D might be TRBD1 (5 bases). V lost 4 bases and J lost 3, with 18 bases in between. This CDR3 is 16 amino acids long. Germline V CDR1 and CDR2: ENHRY, SYGVKD. Here the CDR3 reads CAISAPGQNRDYGYTF. In DNA form, the CDR3 reads TGTGCCATCAGTGCGCCGGGGCAAAATCGGGACTATGGCTACACCTTC.

The chain links TRBV4-2 to TRBJ2-3; TRBD2 aligns across 10 bases. V was clipped by 3 bases and J by 1 base; unmatched bases: 7. Germline V gives CDR1 LGHNA, CDR2 YNFKEQ. The CDR3 spans 17 residues. This chain's CDR3 is CASSQTSSGGGTDTQYF. The CDR3 DNA follows: TGTGCCAGCAGCCAGACTTCGAGCGGGGGGGGCACAGATACGCAGTATTTT.

The chain uses TRBV4-2 and TRBJ1-2, with a possible D match to TRBD1 (5 bases). V was pared by 5 bases and J by 8 bases, with 12 bases between. CDR1 LGHNA and CDR2 YNFKEQ come from the germline V gene. This CDR3 contains 12 residues. In nucleotides, the CDR3 is TGTGCCAGCAGCTCGTCGAGGGGCGGCTACACCTTC. Its translation: CASSSSRGGYTF.

The rearrangement uses TRBV19 and TRBJ2-7, with D possibly matching TRBD2 (6 bases). This CDR3 contains 15 residues. V was cut by 4 bases and J by 4 bases, with 17 bases left in between. The germline V gene encodes CDR1 LNHDA and CDR2 SQIVND (reference sequence). The DNA for the CDR3 is TGTGCCAGTAGTACCAAATCGGGGGTACTATACGAGCAGTACTTC. It codes for CASSTKSGVLYEQYF.

The chain uses TRBV6-5 and TRBJ1-1; a weak D match, TRBD1 (6 bases). With 2 bases removed from V and 7 bases from J, the gap between germline ends came to 8 bases. The CDR3 loop spans 12 amino acids. Looked up from germline, CDR1 is MNHEY and CDR2 is SVGAGI. CDR3 in DNA: TGTGCCAGCAGTTACGAAGGGGGTGAAGCTTTCTTT. Encoded protein: CASSYEGGEAFF.

This rearrangement joins TRBV10-3 to TRBJ2-7; 10 positions agree with TRBD2. The V gene end was trimmed by 6 bases and the J gene end by 2 bases; junction bases not matched to a gene: 4. CDR1 is ENHRY and CDR2 is SYGVKD in the germline V gene. The CDR3 length is 14 residues. The CDR3 sequence: CAISTLAGTYEQYF. Here the CDR3 DNA reads TGTGCCATCAGCACACTAGCGGGGACCTACGAGCAGTACTTC.

The V gene is TRBV9, the J gene TRBJ2-7; 7 positions match TRBD2. Germline lookup yields CDR1 SGDLS and CDR2 YYNGEE. The CDR3 runs 17 residues. After removal of 0 bases from V and 2 bases from J, the junction contained 11 bases not matched to a gene. This chain's CDR3 is CASSVGGGSGSPYEQYF. CDR3 DNA sequence: TGTGCCAGCAGCGTAGGGGGGGGTAGCGGGTCCCCCTACGAGCAGTACTTC.

The J gene is TRBJ1-2, the V gene TRBV5-4, with TRBD1 identical over 7 bases. CDR3 size: 16 residues. V dropped 2 bases and J dropped 1; count of bases not matched to a gene: 8. Germline assignment: CDR1 SGHNT and CDR2 YYREEE (reference sequence). For the CDR3, the DNA is TGTGCCAGCAGCTTTCAACGACAGGGAGGTAACTATGGCTACACCTTC. Translation gives CASSFQRQGGNYGYTF.

The rearrangement joins TRBV28 to TRBJ1-5; tentatively, D is TRBD1 (5 bases). CDR1 and CDR2 (germline): MDHEN, SYDVKM. This CDR3 region has 15 residues. V was cut by 8 bases and J by 3 bases, with 17 bases left in between. CDR3 amino acids: CASGKRRGLNQPQHF. In DNA form, the CDR3 reads TGTGCCAGCGGTAAAAGGAGGGGTCTCAATCAGCCCCAGCATTTT.

The V gene is TRBV7-9, the J gene TRBJ2-7; D is unclear. Germline values: CDR1 SEHNR, CDR2 FQNEAQ (reference sequence). The CDR3 is 13 amino acids. Trimming left V 5 bases short and J 3 bases short, with 11 bases between. This chain's CDR3 is CASSPDGNYEQYF. CDR3 coding DNA: TGTGCCAGCAGCCCCGACGGTAACTACGAGCAGTACTTC.

CDR3 sequence: CASSEDSEGRNTGELFF. The CDR3 DNA reads TGTGCCAGCAGTGAAGATTCAGAGGGGCGGAACACCGGGGAGCTGTTTTTT. The chain combines TRBV6-1 with TRBJ2-2; either TRBD1 or TRBD2 may fit D (5 bases each). The V gene lost 1 base and the J gene lost 1 base, with 13 bases spanning the gap. The CDR3 is made up of 17 amino acids. CDR1 and CDR2 from the germline V gene are MNHNS and SASEGT.

This rearrangement joins TRBV11-1 to TRBJ2-7, with 9 bases matching TRBD1. The CDR3 is 15 residues long. The V gene end was trimmed by 5 bases and the J gene end by 2 bases; junction bases not matched to a gene: 7. From germline, CDR1 is SGHAT and CDR2 FQDESV (reference sequence). The CDR3 sequence is CASSPTGGSPYEQYF. CDR3 DNA: TGTGCCAGCAGCCCAACAGGGGGCTCCCCCTACGAGCAGTACTTC.

This rearrangement joins TRBV5-4 to TRBJ2-3, with 10 bases fitting TRBD2. Germline assignment: CDR1 SGHNT and CDR2 YYREEE (reference sequence). The CDR3 spans 17 residues. V gave up 5 bases and J gave up 0 bases; unmatched junction bases: 9. The CDR3 DNA is TGTGCCAGCAGGTTTAGCGGGGGGCCATTAAGCACAGATACGCAGTATTTT. Protein sequence: CASRFSGGPLSTDTQYF.

In DNA, the CDR3 is TGTGCCAGCAGGGCCGAAGAGACCCAGTACTTC. This sequence encodes CASRAEETQYF. V is TRBV5-4 and J is TRBJ2-5; D is undetermined. The CDR3 loop spans 11 amino acids. V dropped 5 bases and J dropped 3 bases, with 5 bases sitting between them. Germline CDR1 is SGHNT and CDR2 is YYREEE (reference sequence). The full variable domain, rest sourced from reference TRBV5-4 and TRBJ2-5, is ETGVTQSPTHLIKTRGQQVTLRCSSQSGHNTVSWYQQALGQGPQFIFQYYREEENGRGNFPPRFSGLQFPNYSSELNVNALELDDSALYLCASRAEETQYFGPGTRLLVL.

The rearrangement joins TRBV2 to TRBJ2-7; perhaps D is TRBD1 or TRBD2 (6 bases each). V was pared by 5 bases and J by 2 bases, with 16 bases between. This CDR3 spans 15 amino acids. Per germline, CDR1 SNHLY and CDR2 FYNNEI. CDR3 sequence: CASSSTGWGAYEQYF. The CDR3 DNA follows: TGTGCCAGCAGTTCTACAGGGTGGGGGGCCTACGAGCAGTACTTC.

The CDR3 nucleotides read TGTGCCAGTAGACCTCAGACAGGGGTGTTAGGAACAGATACGCAGTATTTT. Its protein is CASRPQTGVLGTDTQYF. V is TRBV19 and J is TRBJ2-3; 8 positions agree with TRBD1. Trimming took 6 bases from V and 3 from J; bases not matched to a gene: 14. The V gene's germline CDR1 is LNHDA and CDR2 SQIVND (reference sequence). This CDR3 region has 17 residues.

The J gene is TRBJ2-7, the V gene TRBV4-3, with 7 bases that match TRBD1. In germline, CDR1 is LGHNA, CDR2 YSLEER. CDR3 length equals 16 residues. J lost 1 base, V lost 0 bases, and 6 bases had no gene match. The CDR3 bases are TGCGCCAGCAGCCAAGATCATACAGGGGATTCCTACGAGCAGTACTTC. This codes for CASSQDHTGDSYEQYF.

The chain links TRBV6-1 to TRBJ2-2; 7 bases align to TRBD1. The CDR3 length is 18 residues. Germline V gene data show CDR1 as MNHNS and CDR2 as SASEGT. Trimming took 3 bases from V and 8 from J; bases not matched to a gene: 18. The CDR3 here is CASSDTFLLDRVTGELFF. The CDR3 DNA is TGTGCCAGCAGTGACACATTCCTTTTAGACAGGGTGACTGGGGAGCTGTTTTTT.

V and J are TRBV28 and TRBJ1-1; perhaps TRBD1 as D (5 bases). Trimming removed 5 bases at V and 4 bases at J, with 14 bases between. Germline V gives CDR1 MDHEN, CDR2 SYDVKM. CDR3 size: 14 residues. The CDR3 DNA sequence: TGTGCCAGCAGTCCCCCTTGGGGGAGCACTGAAGCTTTCTTT. Translation gives CASSPPWGSTEAFF. Together with reference TRBV28 and TRBJ1-1, the CDR3 gives the full variable domain: DVKVTQSSRYLVKRTGEKVFLECVQDMDHENMFWYRQDPGLGLRLIYFSYDVKMKEKGDIPEGYSVSREKKERFSLILESASTNQTSMYLCASSPPWGSTEAFFGQGTRLTVV.

Notes on this clone: A far larger clone is one nucleotide away, so this likely arose from a read error. V is TRBV4-2 and J is TRBJ1-5, with 8 bases lining up with TRBD1. Germline V lookup: CDR1 LGHNA, CDR2 YNFKEQ. The length of the CDR3 is 15 residues. The CDR3 sequence is CASGQTTGVSQPQHF. DNA of the CDR3: TGTGCCAGCGGCCAAACGACAGGGGTGAGTCAGCCCCAGCATTTT.

The V gene is TRBV9, the J gene TRBJ1-1; 7 bases line up with TRBD1. V was pared by 0 bases and J by 4 bases, with 3 bases of the junction left unmatched. The CDR3 has 14 residues. The germline CDR1 and CDR2 sequences are SGDLS and YYNGEE. The CDR3 sequence is CASSVGQGGTEAFF. The DNA of the CDR3 is TGTGCCAGCAGCGTAGGGCAGGGGGGCACTGAAGCTTTCTTT.